Given below is one T cell receptor (beta chain) in context. Its antigen is unidentified. V lost 0 bases and J lost 3, with 3 bases in between. The CDR3 consists of 11 residues. CDR1 is GTSNPN and CDR2 is SVGIG in the germline V gene (reference sequence). Whereas donors were nominally healthy upon sampling, unrecorded immune exposures were probable. The data originate from a study of cytomegalovirus exposure and HLA in healthy donors. General observations from the study: The classifier reportedly diagnosed cytomegalovirus status with high specificity and sensitivity.

In the PCR, 60 Vbeta and 13 Jbeta primers were used. In the original analysis: A later analysis tallied 87 million or so unique TCR beta chains, 9 million to 12 million of them shared. Assay: immunoSEQ multiplex PCR; the TCRdb copy retains only in-frame clones and omits some. The V and J calls and clone size were taken over from that table, and D and trimming were inferred from the DNA. The sample holds about 160,000 clones, 65% to 90% seen once. The chain links TRBV30 to TRBJ2-7, with D uncertain. This clonotype originated in a woman aged 18-29 years in good health and CMV-seronegative. The sample taken for sequencing was PBMCs. The CDR3 region has the DNA TGTGCCTGGAGTGTCCACTACGAGCAGTACTTC. Its translation is CAWSVHYEQYF.